The 5 T cell receptor beta chains listed next were all sequenced from one sample in a study of blood T cell repertoires in COVID-19. Measured with immunoSEQ multiplex PCR; TCRdb has only the in-frame clones, and not every one. The data show roughly 50,000 clones, roughly four fifths seen once. The sequenced material came from peripheral blood. Receptor source: a woman aged 60-75 years with acute or convalescent COVID-19.

V gene TRBV5-6 combines with J gene TRBJ2-7, with 11 bases fitting TRBD2. The V segment lost 3 bases and the J segment 4 bases; nucleotides outside the gene matches: 6. The CDR3 is 15 amino acids. The germline V gene encodes CDR1 SGHDT and CDR2 YYEEEE. The CDR3 DNA sequence: TGTGCCAGCAGCTCCACTAGCGGGAGTGGGTACGAGCAGTACTTC. Protein product: CASSSTSGSGYEQYF. Full variable domain (rest looked up from reference TRBV5-6 and TRBJ2-7): DAGVTQSPTHLIKTRGQQVTLRCSPKSGHDTVSWYQQALGQGPQFIFQYYEEEERQRGNFPDRFSGHQFPNYSSELNVNALLLGDSALYLCASSSTSGSGYEQYFGPGTRLTVT.

V is TRBV7-3 and J is TRBJ2-2; the D gene is possibly TRBD1 (5 bases). V lost 1 base and J 7 bases, leaving 16 bases between the germline ends. In germline, CDR1 is SGHTA, CDR2 FQGTGA. This CDR3 contains 16 residues. In DNA, the CDR3 is TGTGCCAGCAGCTTAAGGGCGACAGACCACGTCGGGGAGCTGTTTTTT. This translates into CASSLRATDHVGELFF.

This chain connects TRBV2 to TRBJ2-3, with 7 bases lining up with TRBD2. CDR1 is SNHLY, CDR2 FYNNEI, per germline. The CDR3 covers 16 residues. J gave up 3 bases and V 6 bases, and 12 bases lay outside the gene matches. The CDR3 region has the DNA TGTGCCAGCAGCAATCGCGGGAGTGCGTATACAGATACGCAGTATTTT. Amino acid sequence: CASSNRGSAYTDTQYF. Complete variable domain (other parts from reference TRBV2 and TRBJ2-3): EPEVTQTPSHQVTQMGQEVILRCVPISNHLYFYWYRQILGQKVEFLVSFYNNEISEKSEIFDDQFSVERPDGSNFTLKIRSTKLEDSAMYFCASSNRGSAYTDTQYFGPGTRLTVL.

The rearrangement links TRBV19 to TRBJ1-2; tentative D call: TRBD1 (5 bases). Germline V lookup: CDR1 LNHDA, CDR2 SQIVND (reference sequence). The CDR3 is made up of 14 amino acids. V was shortened by 3 bases and J by 6 bases, with 14 bases between the two germline ends. The CDR3 sequence: CASSIVQGEDGYTF. CDR3 sequence (DNA): TGTGCCAGTAGTATTGTGCAGGGTGAGGATGGCTACACCTTC.

J is TRBJ2-5 and V is TRBV5-6; 11 bases agree with TRBD2. The ends lost 3 bases at V and 2 bases at J; junction bases unmatched: 3. This CDR3 is 15 amino acids long. CDR1 is SGHDT, CDR2 YYEEEE, per germline. This CDR3 reads CASSWRLAGQETQYF. The DNA for the CDR3 is TGTGCCAGCAGCTGGCGACTAGCGGGACAAGAGACCCAGTACTTC. The variable domain in full, completed from reference TRBV5-6 and TRBJ2-5, reads DAGVTQSPTHLIKTRGQQVTLRCSPKSGHDTVSWYQQALGQGPQFIFQYYEEEERQRGNFPDRFSGHQFPNYSSELNVNALLLGDSALYLCASSWRLAGQETQYFGPGTRLLVL.